This T cell receptor (beta chain) was captured in a study of neurological immune-mediated disorders. The method for making cDNA was 5'RACE, and it used 10-nucleotide random UMIs. Each CDR3 protein is one row after TCRdb ran MiXCR on the 5' RACE reads. The data show roughly 30,000 distinct CDR3 sequences, less than 8.5% seen once. This clonotype was seen at least ten times. The target antigen is unknown. The CDR3 runs 14 residues. The germline CDR1 and CDR2 sequences are SGHTA and FQGNSA. The V gene end was trimmed by 4 bases and the J gene end by 9 bases; junction bases not matched to a gene: 2. Study-level results: Expanded clones shared no identical CDR3 amino acid sequences across subjects, which suggested private TCR-beta repertoires in all groups.

The genes are TRBV7-2 and TRBJ2-1, with 14 bases matching TRBD2. The receptor was isolated from a woman between 45 and 60 years old in good health. Sequences were obtained from PBMCs. CDR3 nucleotide sequence: TGTGCCAGCAGCTCGGGACTAGCGGGGGCTGAGCAGTTCTTC. Encoded protein: CASSSGLAGAEQFF.